This TCR beta chain was recovered during a study of cytomegalovirus exposure and HLA in healthy donors. Across the whole study: Membership in the Caucasian-associated ancestry cluster was found for around 81% of a few hundred genotyped donors.

On this clone itself: Its specificity is unknown.

Findings of the study overall: Some V segments, TRBV6-2 and TRBV6-3 among them, were indistinguishable and were therefore excluded. Another analysis was done later, and it associated roughly 15,000 TCR beta sequences with HLA alleles at 0.05 false discovery rate.

V was pared by 4 bases and J by 6 bases, with 11 bases of the junction left unmatched. This CDR3 spans 15 amino acids. In germline, CDR1 is SGHRS, CDR2 YFSETQ. The PCR had 60 Vbeta and 13 Jbeta primers. Sequenced by immunoSEQ multiplex PCR; TCRdb stores in-frame clones only, minus some. Here the sample spans 180,000 or so clones, more than 60% being singletons. Input material: PBMCs. This chain links TRBV5-1 with TRBJ2-7; 9 bases are a match to TRBD1. The sequence came from a human donor in good health. The CDR3 DNA reads as TGCGCCAGCAGCGCCCCCGGGACAGGGAGAGGCGAGCAGTACTTC. Encoded protein: CASSAPGTGRGEQYF.